The rows below give T cell receptor beta chains drawn from one sample of a study of Tregs in tolerant kidney transplant recipients. Method: immunoSEQ multiplex PCR; TCRdb's copy keeps in-frame clones and lacks some. The table records some 11,000 clones, around 91% of them present only once. These receptors have no identified antigens. Sequenced material: Tregs from blood cultured with allogeneic cells, taken before the transplant. All receptors come from a human patient who received a combined kidney and bone marrow transplant. The conserved cysteine and the conserved F or W are not part of the CDR3 here. The D gene is left open where the match is weak.

>TRBJ2-7|.|TRBV27
ASSRRRDSPYEQY
>TRBJ1-6|.|TRBV7-2
ASSLSGGLSNSPLH
>TRBJ2-5|.|TRBV21-1
ASSKGSFIIISQETQY
>TRBJ2-2|.|TRBV11-3
ASSLDTNTGELF
>TRBJ2-5|TRBD1|TRBV7-2
ASSLGTGFRETQY
>TRBJ2-2|.|TRBV7-1
ASSLRAGELF
>TRBJ2-7|.|TRBV4-2
ASSQDPGSSYEQY
>TRBJ1-2|.|TRBV7-9
ASSVTGFHGYT
>TRBJ2-5|TRBD2|TRBV5-4
ASSPGTSAETQY
>TRBJ2-1|.|TRBV7-3
ASSSDRWNNEQF
>TRBJ2-7|TRBD1|TRBV30
AWNTGGLSEQY
>TRBJ2-1|TRBD2|TRBV28
ASSPSGRLTLNEQF
>TRBJ2-3|.|TRBV11-1
ASSGMIDTQY
>TRBJ2-7|TRBD2|TRBV27
ASSPLGFGLAGGAYEQY
>TRBJ2-1|TRBD2|TRBV11-2
ASSGAGVNEQF
>TRBJ1-3|.|TRBV21-1
ASSKDRQGGNTIY
>TRBJ1-2|.|TRBV20-1
SARTYGYT
>TRBJ2-7|TRBD2|TRBV7-2
ASSPTSVGAYEQY
>TRBJ1-1|.|TRBV7-2
ASSYTGTANTEAF
>TRBJ2-3|.|TRBV18
ASSPPFALANTPLPS
>TRBJ1-5|.|TRBV13
ASSLLGSDQPQH
>TRBJ2-4|TRBD2|TRBV30
AWSVTSGGNIQY
>TRBJ1-3|.|TRBV7-9
ASSFPDSGNTIY
>TRBJ2-6|.|TRBV6-4
ASSDRGSGANVLT
>TRBJ2-1|.|TRBV7-2
ASSSQGPSAYNEQF
>TRBJ2-5|.|TRBV5-1
ASSWGTFQETQY
>TRBJ2-7|TRBD2|TRBV18
ASSRELAGGPRNEQY
>TRBJ1-3|TRBD1|TRBV9
ASSVQGASGNTIY
>TRBJ1-1|.|TRBV28
ASIPRGAGTEAF
>TRBJ2-2|.|TRBV5-1
ASRNANTGELF
>TRBJ1-2|.|TRBV29-1
SVERVTNYGYT
>TRBJ1-1|TRBD1|TRBV5-1
ASSWGTGMNTEAF
>TRBJ1-1|TRBD1|TRBV28
ASSLGEGAYRKAF
>TRBJ2-1|.|TRBV30
AWRAPRNLWEHEQF
>TRBJ2-3|.|TRBV11-3
ASSFRPRGTDTQY
>TRBJ2-1|TRBD1|TRBV29-1
SVEAPTGWINEQF
>TRBJ1-5|.|TRBV15
ATSRDSGVWNQPQH
>TRBJ2-7|.|TRBV12-5
ASGLGSYEQY
>TRBJ1-1|.|TRBV10-3
AISDIQARRGVAF
>TRBJ2-1|.|TRBV5-1
ASSSRDFALNEQF
>TRBJ2-2|.|TRBV29-1
SVEGPSIANTGELF
>TRBJ1-1|.|TRBV2
ASSLRDIPNTEAF
>TRBJ2-7|TRBD2|TRBV5-5
ASSLSGSWGEQY